This is a list of T cell receptor beta chains from one sample in a study of beta chain features in type 1 diabetes. Produced via immunoSEQ multiplex PCR; TCRdb's table is partial and in-frame only. The repertoire holds about 140,000 clones, with about 9.1% as singletons. Sample: central memory CD4+ T cells from blood. These receptors came from a woman in her forties in good health. Each CDR3 is given with its conserved first and last residue. Fields, in order: J gene, D gene, V gene, clone size, CDR3 protein, CDR3 DNA. A D gene is named only where the DNA matches it firmly. Clone size is given for some rows only: seen once, a few or many times, or a class if the clone is expanded.

TRBJ2-5 TRBD1 TRBV4-1 few CASSQTGQGIRETQYF TGCGCCAGCAGCCAAACGGGACAGGGGATACGAGAGACCCAGTACTTC
TRBJ1-2 - TRBV10-3 - CAISESTANYGYTF TGTGCCATCAGTGAGTCGACAGCTAACTATGGCTACACCTTC
TRBJ1-4 - TRBV7-9 - CASSVAREKLFF TGTGCCAGCAGCGTAGCGAGGGAAAAACTGTTTTTT
TRBJ2-5 TRBD1 TRBV13 - CASSARTGAETQYF TGTGCCAGCAGCGCTCGGACAGGGGCAGAGACCCAGTACTTC
TRBJ2-3 - TRBV6-1 - CASSASTDTQYF TGTGCCAGCAGTGCCTCCACAGATACGCAGTATTTT
TRBJ2-7 TRBD2 TRBV6-1 few CASSPSGAVEQYF TGTGCCAGCAGCCCTAGCGGGGCGGTCGAGCAGTACTTC
TRBJ1-6 TRBD1 TRBV19 few CASSTRPGQAIDSPLHF TGTGCCAGTAGTACCCGACCGGGACAGGCGATTGATTCACCCCTCCACTTT
TRBJ1-2 TRBD1 TRBV9 - CASSVDRGYGYTF TGTGCCAGCAGCGTCGACAGGGGCTATGGCTACACCTTC
TRBJ1-2 - TRBV4-1 - CASSQARGVDYGYTF TGCGCCAGCAGCCAAGCGCGCGGAGTGGACTATGGCTACACCTTC
TRBJ1-1 TRBD1 TRBV18 few CASSQGQGNTEAFF TGTGCCAGCTCCCAGGGACAGGGGAACACTGAAGCTTTCTTT
TRBJ1-5 TRBD1 TRBV9 - CASSSTGQGNQPQHF TGTGCCAGCAGCTCCACGGGACAGGGTAATCAGCCCCAGCATTTT
TRBJ2-3 - TRBV7-2 - CASSGRTSTDTQYF TGTGCCAGCAGCGGGCGGACAAGCACAGATACGCAGTATTTT
TRBJ1-1 - TRBV5-1 - CASSLRGTEAFF TGCGCCAGCAGTCTACGGGGGACTGAAGCTTTCTTT
TRBJ2-3 TRBD2 TRBV19 - CASSRNTGGPQDTQYF TGTGCCAGTAGCCGAAACACGGGGGGGCCCCAAGATACGCAGTATTTT
TRBJ2-7 TRBD1 TRBV5-1 - CASSLAQGTYEQYF TGCGCCAGCAGCTTGGCACAGGGGACCTACGAGCAGTACTTC
TRBJ2-5 - TRBV7-6 few CASSRRLVETQYF TGTGCCAGCAGCCGTCGGCTAGTAGAGACCCAGTACTTC
TRBJ2-3 - TRBV15 few CATATGRRDRQYF TGTGCCACCGCTACAGGTAGAAGGGATAGGCAGTATTTT
TRBJ2-1 - TRBV7-9 - CASRQLYNEQFF TGTGCCAGCAGGCAACTTTACAATGAGCAGTTCTTC
TRBJ1-2 TRBD1 TRBV5-1 few CASSLEGAGGFGYGYTF TGCGCCAGCAGCTTGGAAGGGGCAGGGGGGTTTGGCTATGGCTACACCTTC
TRBJ2-3 - TRBV6-4 - CASSDQGTTGDTQYF TGTGCCAGCAGTGACCAGGGCACGACGGGAGATACGCAGTATTTT
TRBJ2-5 TRBD2 TRBV4-1 few CASSQEPPAGGQETQYF TGCGCCAGCAGCCAAGAGCCCCCAGCGGGGGGCCAGGAGACCCAGTACTTC
TRBJ2-7 TRBD1 TRBV14 few CASSPPAGRGRNYEQYF TGTGCCAGCAGCCCGCCCGCGGGCAGGGGGCGAAACTACGAGCAGTACTTC
TRBJ2-7 TRBD2 TRBV10-2 - CASTPGLAGEQYF TGCGCCAGCACTCCGGGACTAGCGGGCGAGCAGTACTTC
TRBJ2-1 - TRBV6-4 few CASSVSWGSGHEQFF TGTGCCAGCAGTGTCTCGTGGGGCTCGGGCCATGAGCAGTTCTTC
TRBJ2-5 - TRBV9 few CASSLTEGQETQYF TGTGCCAGCTCCTTGACGGAGGGGCAAGAGACCCAGTACTTC
TRBJ2-7 - TRBV5-1 - CASSLDAGNEQYF TGCGCCAGCAGCTTGGACGCGGGGAACGAGCAGTACTTC
TRBJ2-1 TRBD2 TRBV7-8 few CASSRRPGLVRSNEQFF TGTGCCAGCAGCCGACGACCGGGACTAGTGAGATCCAATGAGCAGTTCTTC
TRBJ1-2 - TRBV6-4 few CASSAPGQGGYTF TGTGCCAGCAGTGCCCCAGGGCAAGGAGGCTACACCTTC
TRBJ2-7 - TRBV11-2 few CASSLGGTKDEQYF TGTGCCAGCAGCTTAGGGGGGACAAAAGACGAGCAGTACTTC
TRBJ2-4 TRBD1 TRBV7-2 - CASRNRGLGPIQYF TGTGCCAGCAGAAACAGGGGCCTGGGTCCCATTCAGTACTTC